This is a list of T cell receptor beta chains from one sample in a study of shared T cell receptors in the human thymus. Produced via immunoSEQ multiplex PCR; TCRdb's table is partial and in-frame only. The sample records more than 550,000 clones, over 75% being singletons. The sample also formed part of further work on human thymus T cells.

The sequenced sample was thymocytes. All receptors come from a girl in the first two years of life with a congenital heart defect. Each CDR3 is given with its conserved first and last residue. A D gene is named only where the DNA matches it firmly. Not all rows give a size; the values are once, few, many and, for expanded clones, a class.

>TRBV19|TRBJ1-2|TRBD1|NA
CASTTGDNNYGYTF
TGTGCCAGTACCACAGGGGATAATAACTATGGCTACACCTTC
>TRBV19|TRBJ2-1|NA|few
CASHTVVGSSYNEQFF
TGTGCCAGTCATACGGTAGTGGGGAGCTCCTACAATGAGCAGTTCTTC
>TRBV2|TRBJ2-3|TRBD2|NA
CASTRTRGGTDTQYF
TGTGCCAGCACTAGGACGCGGGGGGGCACAGATACGCAGTATTTT
>TRBV9|TRBJ2-2|TRBD2|once
CASSRSGGAVTGELFF
TGTGCCAGCAGTCGTAGCGGGGGGGCCGTCACCGGGGAGCTGTTTTTT
>TRBV6-7|TRBJ2-7|TRBD1|NA
CASSYSGSRDRVGYEQYF
TGTGCCAGCAGTTACTCGGGCTCCAGGGACAGGGTGGGCTACGAGCAGTACTTC
>TRBV2|TRBJ1-1|TRBD1|NA
CASSGRDRNTEAFF
TGTGCCAGCAGTGGCCGGGACAGGAACACTGAAGCTTTCTTT
>TRBV27|TRBJ2-1|NA|NA
CASSLGQNNEQFF
TGTGCCAGCAGTTTAGGACAGAACAATGAGCAGTTCTTC
>TRBV9|TRBJ2-6|NA|NA
CASSVRSGANVLTF
TGTGCCAGCAGCGTTCGCTCTGGGGCCAACGTCCTGACTTTC
>TRBV5-1|TRBJ2-1|NA|NA
CASSALGLGYNEQFF
TGCGCCAGCAGCGCGCTGGGGCTGGGGTACAATGAGCAGTTCTTC
>TRBV10-3|TRBJ1-1|NA|NA
CAISESRLGEQKMNTEAFF
TGTGCCATCAGTGAGTCCCGGTTAGGGGAACAGAAGATGAACACTGAAGCTTTCTTT
>TRBV7-2|TRBJ2-2|TRBD1|NA
CASKPKPTGIGCAGELFF
TGTGCCAGCAAGCCTAAACCGACAGGGATTGGGTGTGCCGGGGAGCTGTTTTTT
>TRBV2|TRBJ2-7|TRBD1|NA
CASSVPKRQGVYEQYF
TGTGCCAGCAGCGTACCGAAACGGCAGGGGGTCTACGAGCAGTACTTC
>TRBV6-5|TRBJ2-7|NA|NA
CASSYPEGYEQYF
TGTGCCAGCAGTTACCCAGAGGGCTACGAGCAGTACTTC
>TRBV5-8|TRBJ1-1|NA|NA
CASSFVVAGTEAFF
TGTGCCAGCAGCTTCGTGGTTGCGGGCACTGAAGCTTTCTTT
>TRBV5-6|TRBJ1-5|NA|once
CASSLGRISLNQPQHF
TGTGCCAGCAGCTTAGGGAGGATTTCACTTAATCAGCCCCAGCATTTT
>TRBV5-5|TRBJ2-3|TRBD1|NA
CASSPGTGMDF
TGTGCCAGCAGCCCCGGGACAGGGATGGATTTT
>TRBV6-6|TRBJ1-6|NA|once
CASSGGRSYNSPLHF
TGTGCCAGCAGCGGCGGCCGATCCTATAATTCACCCCTCCACTTT
>TRBV11-2|TRBJ2-5|NA|NA
CASSLDRRGLSRETQYF
TGTGCCAGCAGCTTAGATAGGCGGGGGCTATCCCGTGAGACCCAGTACTTC
>TRBV19|TRBJ2-6|NA|NA
CASSTGAGANVLTF
TGTGCCAGTAGTACAGGGGCCGGGGCCAACGTCCTGACTTTC
>TRBV5-1|TRBJ2-4|NA|NA
CASSLGLPGNIQYF
TGCGCCAGCAGCTTGGGACTACCTGGAAACATTCAGTACTTC
>TRBV27|TRBJ2-7|NA|once
CASSNRSPSQEQYF
TGTGCCAGCAGCAACAGGTCCCCCAGTCAAGAGCAGTACTTC
>TRBV10-2|TRBJ2-2|TRBD1|NA
CASSPGQGLHGELFF
TGCGCCAGCAGTCCGGGACAGGGCCTCCACGGGGAGCTGTTTTTT
>TRBV19|TRBJ1-1|NA|NA
CASSIDPTGNTEAFF
TGTGCCAGTAGTATAGACCCGACAGGGAACACTGAAGCTTTCTTT